This TCR beta chain was sequenced for a study of graft-versus-host responses after intestinal transplantation. Looking at the study overall: Anti-thymocyte globulin induction preceded about 3 years of tacrolimus and steroid maintenance in all recipients.

V shed 5 bases, J shed 5 bases, and the junction held 12 bases outside the gene matches. Germline lookup yields CDR1 MNHNY and CDR2 SVGAGI (reference sequence). The CDR3 contains 16 residues. This clone was picked up one time. The antigen is unknown. The repertoire was sequenced with immunoSEQ multiplex PCR; TCRdb's copy has only in-frame clones and lacks some. The data show about 100,000 clones, with roughly 87% seen just once and about 0.9% held by the top ten. The chain has TRBV6-6 and TRBJ1-2, with 9 positions matching TRBD1. The sequence derives from a human donor who was the organ donor for an intestinal transplant. The sequences come from unstimulated CD4+ T cells sorted from spleen or lymph node cells, collected before transplant. This chain's CDR3 is CASSLRTGEDEYGYTF. In DNA form, the CDR3 reads TGTGCCAGCAGTCTCCGGACAGGGGAAGACGAATATGGCTACACCTTC.